What follows are 21 T cell receptor beta chains derived from one specimen sequenced in a study of T-cell memory formation after mild COVID-19. TCRdb ran MiXCR on the 5' RACE reads and lists one entry per CDR3 protein. Of 400,000 to 500,000 distinct CDR3 sequences in the sample, around 18% are singletons; the top ten hold 7.5% to 9.5%. What was sequenced was PBMCs or a T cell subset sorted from them (not recorded which). The receptors stem from an adult woman who had mild COVID-19 (a few samples of this study predate the infection). Cell type and time point are not known.

The V call is TRBV28, the J call TRBJ2-7, with D maybe TRBD2 (5 bases). V was clipped by 8 bases and J by 3 bases, with 17 bases between them. The CDR3 extends over 14 amino acids. The germline V gene has CDR1 MDHEN and CDR2 SYDVKM. The CDR3 loop is CASVTRGTGYEQYF. The CDR3 DNA sequence: TGTGCCAGCGTGACCCGGGGAACGGGCTACGAGCAGTACTTC.

This clonotype was counted only a few times. This chain links TRBV5-1 with TRBJ1-2; D perhaps matches TRBD1 (5 bases). In germline, CDR1 is SGHRS, CDR2 YFSETQ. The CDR3 totals 12 residues. Deletions cut 7 bases from V and 8 bases from J, with 15 bases between. The chain's CDR3 is CASSGGDRGYTF. For the CDR3, the DNA is TGCGCCAGCTCCGGGGGGGATCGGGGCTACACCTTC.

This clonotype was recorded a few times. The chain joins TRBV28 to TRBJ2-5; 7 nucleotides align to TRBD1. The V segment lost 2 bases and the J segment 5 bases; nucleotides outside the gene matches: 8. This CDR3 has 15 residues. Looked up from germline, CDR1 is MDHEN and CDR2 is SYDVKM. CDR3 DNA: TGTGCCAGCAGTTTAATCACAGGGGCCAGTGAGACCCAGTACTTC. Residues: CASSLITGASETQYF.

This chain uses TRBV7-6 with TRBJ2-3, with D possibly matching TRBD2 (5 bases). The CDR3 runs to 16 residues. CDR1 SGHVS and CDR2 FNYEAQ come from the germline V gene. V lost 0 bases and J 2 bases, leaving 12 bases between the germline ends. This CDR3 is CASSLAAEAPTDTQYF. In DNA form, the CDR3 reads TGTGCCAGCAGCTTAGCGGCGGAGGCTCCCACAGATACGCAGTATTTT. Combining the CDR3 with reference TRBV7-6 and TRBJ2-3 gives the whole variable domain GAGVSQSPRYKVTKRGQDVALRCDPISGHVSLYWYRQALGQGPEFLTYFNYEAQQDKSGLPNDRFSAERPEGSISTLTIQRTEQRDSAMYRCASSLAAEAPTDTQYFGPGTRLTVL.

There are a few counts of this clonotype. The chain has TRBV29-1 and TRBJ1-1, with a tentative D call TRBD1 (5 bases). The CDR3 has 14 amino acids. V was cut by 1 base and J by 2 bases, with 11 bases left in between. Germline loops: CDR1 SQVTM, CDR2 ANQGSEA. The CDR3 DNA reads as TGCAGCGTTGAAGGACGGACACTAAACACTGAAGCTTTCTTT. It translates to CSVEGRTLNTEAFF.

The J gene is TRBJ1-6, the V gene TRBV12-3 or TRBV12-4; possible D gene TRBD1, 5 bases. The CDR3 extends over 16 amino acids. V lost 7 bases, J lost 4 bases, and 17 bases lay in between. Here the CDR3 reads CASTELIWGYNSPLHF. Here the CDR3 DNA reads TGTGCCAGCACGGAACTAATATGGGGGTATAATTCACCCCTCCACTTT.

V usage is TRBV4-1 and J usage is TRBJ2-7, with a possible D match to TRBD1 (6 bases). Germline CDR1 reads MGHRA; CDR2 reads YSYEKL. V was cut by 3 bases and J by 6 bases, with 15 bases left in between. This CDR3 region has 14 residues. The CDR3 nucleotides read TGCGCCAGCAGCCACGGGGAAGGGGGACCCGAGCAGTACTTC. Its protein product is CASSHGEGGPEQYF.

There are a few counts of this clonotype. J is TRBJ1-1 and V is TRBV4-2; no clear D gene. With 6 bases removed from V and 1 base from J, the gap between germline ends came to 18 bases. Germline V gene sequence: CDR1 LGHNA, CDR2 YNFKEQ. The CDR3 loop spans 16 amino acids. The CDR3 DNA reads TGTGCCAGCAGTGCCAGGAGCGGAGGAGGGAACACTGAAGCTTTCTTT. Encoded protein: CASSARSGGGNTEAFF.

Remarks on this clonotype: A read error may be the cause here, since a much bigger clone is one base away. The chain is built from TRBV29-1 and TRBJ2-3; D may be TRBD1 (5 bases). The CDR3 has 15 amino acids. Germline V CDR1 and CDR2: SQVTM, ANQGSEA. V lost 0 bases, J lost 2 bases, and 12 bases lay in between. The CDR3 DNA sequence: TGCAGCGTTGAAGATGGGAAAGGGGCCACAGATACGCAGTATTTT. It encodes CSVEDGKGATDTQYF.

This clonotype was detected only a few times. V is TRBV7-4 and J is TRBJ1-5; TRBD1 is a possible D gene (5 bases). CDR1 SGHVT and CDR2 SQSDAQ come from the germline V gene. The CDR3 consists of 19 residues. V was cut by 1 base and J by 2 bases, with 21 bases left in between. The CDR3 is CASSLVVSAGGYGNQPQHF. CDR3 coding DNA: TGTGCCAGCAGCTTAGTGGTCTCAGCCGGGGGTTATGGCAATCAGCCCCAGCATTTT.

The rearrangement links TRBV30 to TRBJ2-2; D is unclear. The V and J ends lost 3 bases and 0 bases respectively, with 5 bases between them. From germline, CDR1 is GTSNPN and CDR2 SVGIG (reference sequence). The CDR3 sequence is 13 residues long. CDR3 protein: CAWRGSNTGELFF. CDR3 sequence (DNA): TGTGCCTGGAGGGGCTCGAACACCGGGGAGCTGTTTTTT.

This clonotype has a handful of counts. This chain links TRBV7-9 with TRBJ1-4; TRBD1 is a possible D gene (6 bases). The CDR3 is made up of 15 amino acids. CDR1 SEHNR and CDR2 FQNEAQ come from the germline V gene (reference sequence). The V and J ends lost 5 bases and 5 bases respectively, with 15 bases between them. The CDR3 here is CASSQEGTRNEKLFF. The CDR3 nucleotides read TGTGCCAGCAGCCAGGAAGGGACACGGAATGAAAAACTGTTTTTT.

This clonotype was counted only a few times. Here the CDR3 DNA reads TGCGCCAGCAGCCAAGATGACACGGGAGGGCCTCATTACACCGGGGAGCTGTTTTTT. Encoded protein: CASSQDDTGGPHYTGELFF. V gene TRBV4-3 combines with J gene TRBJ2-2; TRBD2 aligns across 8 bases. This CDR3 spans 19 amino acids. Losses at the gene ends were 0 bases for V and 3 bases for J; bases not matched to a gene: 12. Germline V gene lookup returns CDR1 LGHNA and CDR2 YSLEER.

The sample holds a few counts of this clonotype. This chain links TRBV10-3 with TRBJ2-6, with 7 bases lining up with TRBD1. J was trimmed by 0 bases and V by 4 bases; bases with no gene match: 3. Germline V lookup: CDR1 ENHRY, CDR2 SYGVKD. The CDR3 consists of 16 residues. CDR3 sequence (DNA): TGTGCCATCAGTGGAGGGACAGCCTCTGGGGCCAACGTCCTGACTTTC. It translates to CAISGGTASGANVLTF.

The chain carries TRBV7-3 and TRBJ1-1; maybe TRBD1 (6 bases). Germline loops: CDR1 SGHTA, CDR2 FQGTGA. Trimming removed 6 bases from V and 7 bases from J, with 18 bases in between. The CDR3 spans 14 residues. The CDR3 spells CASSPTGWGSEAFF. For the CDR3, the DNA is TGTGCCAGCAGTCCCACAGGGTGGGGTAGTGAAGCTTTCTTT.

This clonotype was seen a few times. The chain recombines TRBV3-1 with TRBJ2-1; TRBD2 matches at 7 bases. Germline values: CDR1 LGHDT, CDR2 YNNKEL (reference sequence). With V trimmed by 4 bases and J by 10 bases, 4 bases remained unmatched. The CDR3 sequence is 12 residues long. As DNA, the CDR3 is TGTGCCAGCAGCCTTACTAGCGACGAGCAGTTCTTC. Protein sequence: CASSLTSDEQFF.

The DNA of the CDR3 is TGCGCCAGCAGCTTGTGGGAAGACAGGGGCTACGAGCAGTACTTC. Its protein is CASSLWEDRGYEQYF. This chain uses TRBV5-1 with TRBJ2-7, with 8 nucleotides matching TRBD1. V lost 1 base and J lost 3; bases outside the gene matches: 6. CDR3 length: 15 amino acids. Germline assignment: CDR1 SGHRS and CDR2 YFSETQ. The variable domain in full, with the rest retrieved from reference TRBV5-1 and TRBJ2-7, is KAGVTQTPRYLIKTRGQQVTLSCSPISGHRSVSWYQQTPGQGLQFLFEYFSETQRNKGNFPGRFSGRQFSNSRSEMNVSTLELGDSALYLCASSLWEDRGYEQYFGPGTRLTVT.

This clonotype was detected a few times. The chain joins TRBV4-1 to TRBJ2-1; D unclear. The germline V gene has CDR1 MGHRA and CDR2 YSYEKL. V lost 0 bases and J 9 bases, leaving 9 bases between the germline ends. The length of the CDR3 is 13 residues. The CDR3 reads CASSQDEDGEQFF. As DNA, the CDR3 is TGCGCCAGCAGCCAAGATGAGGATGGTGAGCAGTTCTTC.

The chain links TRBV24-1 to TRBJ1-1; 9 bases match TRBD1. The CDR3 contains 15 residues. Unmatched junction bases numbered 3, after V lost 4 bases and J lost 1 base. Germline CDR1 and CDR2: KGHDR and SFDVKD. The DNA of the CDR3 is TGTGCCACCAGTGACCCGACAGGGGGGAACACTGAAGCTTTCTTT. The encoded protein is CATSDPTGGNTEAFF.

This clonotype has only a few counts. The chain carries TRBV12-3 or TRBV12-4 and TRBJ2-1, with 13 bases identical to TRBD2. Trimming at V came to 6 bases and at J to 8 bases, leaving 7 bases not matched to a gene. This CDR3 is 15 amino acids long. CDR3 nucleotide sequence: TGTGCCAGCAGCCCACTAGCGGGAGGGCCGTATGAGCAGTTCTTC. The encoded protein is CASSPLAGGPYEQFF.

V and J are TRBV7-9 and TRBJ1-2; D is ambiguous. Germline values: CDR1 SEHNR, CDR2 FQNEAQ (reference sequence). V lost 3 bases and J 3 bases, leaving 11 bases between the germline ends. This CDR3 is 14 amino acids long. Here the CDR3 reads CASSLNLADYGYTF. CDR3 DNA: TGTGCCAGCAGCTTGAATCTGGCGGACTATGGCTACACCTTC.